The clone carrying this T cell receptor (beta chain) was picked up a small number of times. Antigen: not known. PCR involved 60 Vbeta and 13 Jbeta primers. The protocol was immunoSEQ multiplex PCR, while the TCRdb copy is restricted to in-frame clones and leaves out a portion. The data show roughly 150,000 clones, approximately 71% seen once. The entry originates in a study of cytomegalovirus exposure and HLA in healthy donors. Whole-study context: Approximately 81% of around 390 genotyped donors fell in the Caucasian-associated ancestry cluster.

Trimming shortened V by 4 bases and J by 3 bases, and 11 bases separated the two germline ends. The germline V gene has CDR1 LGHNA and CDR2 YNFKEQ. CDR3 length: 14 amino acids. Study outcomes and limitations: A prior analysis recorded that most TCR beta V segments were productive about 87% or about 30% of the time. A later examination showed that TCR association rates differed by HLA locus, with DRB1 most and HLA-C fewest. Reports indicated that the classifier achieved high specificity and sensitivity in diagnosing cytomegalovirus status.

This sequence joins TRBV4-2 and TRBJ2-3; D perhaps matches TRBD1 (6 bases). The clonotype was recovered from a man aged 30-40 years in good health and CMV-seropositive. The material sequenced was PBMCs. DNA for the CDR3: TGTGCCAGCAGCCCTGGACAGACTACAGATACGCAGTATTTT. It specifies CASSPGQTTDTQYF.